The 32 T cell receptor beta chains presented below share a single source sample, sequenced in a study of shared clonotypes between healthy human individuals. It was CD45RO-negative cells, positively selected for CCR7, that made up naive CD8 cells, with terminally differentiated effector memory CD45RA+ cells excluded. This table comes from immunoSEQ multiplex PCR, and its TCRdb copy is limited to in-frame clones, with some not included. The sample lists 2 million or so clones; about 95% were seen once. Sample: naive CD8+ T cells sorted from blood. These TCRs come from a young man in good health.

The chain carries TRBV29-1 and TRBJ2-7; 7 bases match TRBD2. Germline CDR1 is SQVTM and CDR2 is ANQGSEA. The CDR3 covers 11 residues. V was clipped by 7 bases and J by 5 bases; unmatched bases: 5. This CDR3 is CSARLADEQYF. The CDR3 region has the DNA TGCAGCGCTCGACTAGCCGACGAGCAGTACTTC.

The chain is built from TRBV6-4 and TRBJ2-7; 9 nucleotides match TRBD1. Germline loops: CDR1 MRHNA, CDR2 SNTAGT. V lost 3 bases to trimming and J lost 5 bases; unmatched junction nucleotides: 2. This CDR3 is built from 13 residues. The CDR3 is CASSERTGDEQYF. Here the CDR3 DNA reads TGTGCCAGCAGTGAAAGGACAGGGGACGAGCAGTACTTC.

The V gene is TRBV4-3, the J gene TRBJ1-3; D not certain. Germline values: CDR1 LGHNA, CDR2 YSLEER. The CDR3 spans 16 residues. The germline V and J ends were trimmed by 0 bases and 0 bases, with 9 bases remaining between them. The CDR3 spells CASSQEHGSSGNTIYF. Written as DNA, the CDR3 is TGCGCCAGCAGCCAAGAGCACGGAAGCTCTGGAAACACCATATATTTT.

The rearrangement uses TRBV21-1 and TRBJ2-2; the D segment call TRBD1 is taken from the table without a DNA check. TRBV21-1 is given as a pseudogene. The CDR3 runs 15 residues. This chain's CDR3 is CASTKDRSFTGELFF. As DNA, the CDR3 is TGTGCCAGCACCAAGGACAGGTCCTTCACCGGGGAGCTGTTTTTT.

This chain uses TRBV2 with TRBJ2-7, with D maybe TRBD1 (6 bases). The CDR3 is 13 residues long. The germline CDR1 and CDR2 sequences are SNHLY and FYNNEI. The V end lost 11 bases, the J end lost 3 bases, and 17 bases lay between the germline ends. CDR3 coding DNA: TGTGCCGTAAAGACAGGATCTAACTACGAGCAGTACTTC. Translating gives CAVKTGSNYEQYF. Based on the CDR3 plus reference TRBV2 and TRBJ2-7, the full variable domain is EPEVTQTPSHQVTQMGQEVILRCVPISNHLYFYWYRQILGQKVEFLVSFYNNEISEKSEIFDDQFSVERPDGSNFTLKIRSTKLEDSAMYFCAVKTGSNYEQYFGPGTRLTVT.

This clone is a singleton in its sample. V usage is TRBV9 and J usage is TRBJ2-2; D unresolved. Trimming stripped 0 bases from V and 0 bases from J, with 9 bases between. The V gene's germline CDR1 is SGDLS and CDR2 YYNGEE. The CDR3 consists of 16 residues. Written as DNA, the CDR3 is TGTGCCAGCAGCGTAGCGTTGGCTTCGAACACCGGGGAGCTGTTTTTT. Its protein product is CASSVALASNTGELFF.

V is TRBV25-1 and J is TRBJ2-3, with no clear D. This CDR3 is 15 amino acids long. Germline V gene lookup returns CDR1 MGHDK and CDR2 SYGVNS. Trimming took 3 bases from V and 0 from J, leaving 10 bases between them. CDR3 region: CASSEGFASTDTQYF. The CDR3 region has the DNA TGTGCCAGCAGTGAGGGTTTTGCTAGCACAGATACGCAGTATTTT.

About this clone itself: The junction departs from the called germline gene at one end, perhaps through a read error. This chain links TRBV6-1 with TRBJ1-1; no reliable D call. Germline values: CDR1 MNHNS, CDR2 SASEGT. This CDR3 contains 10 residues. CDR3 protein: CAVLGTEAFF. The CDR3, as DNA: TGCGCGGTTCTTGGTACTGAAGCTTTCTTT.

The chain links TRBV5-8 to TRBJ2-5; no clear D gene. The V end was cut by 8 bases, the J end by 9 bases, with 8 bases between. The CDR3 contains 9 residues. Germline-derived CDR1 and CDR2 are SGHTS and YDEGEE. CDR3 bases: TGTGCCAGTCCCGGAGCCCAGTACTTC. Protein product: CASPGAQYF.

The chain uses TRBV30 and TRBJ2-7; 9 positions agree with TRBD1. Germline CDR1 GTSNPN, CDR2 SVGIG (reference sequence). V lost 3 bases to trimming and J lost 11 bases; unmatched junction nucleotides: 14. The CDR3 consists of 14 residues. CDR3 residues: CAWRKSPTGGNEYF. DNA for the CDR3: TGTGCCTGGAGAAAGAGCCCGACAGGGGGTAACGAGTACTTC.

DNA for the CDR3: TGCGCCAGCAGCCAAGGACAGGCTGAAGCTTTCTTT. It yields the protein CASSQGQAEAFF. The V gene is TRBV10-2, the J gene TRBJ1-1; TRBD1 matches at 7 bases. This CDR3 is 12 amino acids long. Trimming at V came to 6 bases and at J to 6 bases, leaving 4 bases not matched to a gene. The V gene's germline CDR1 is WSHSY and CDR2 SAAADI.

The rearrangement links TRBV13 to TRBJ2-1; a possible D gene is TRBD2 (6 bases). CDR3 length: 16 residues. V gave up 5 bases and J gave up 4 bases, with 18 bases separating them. CDR1 and CDR2 (germline): PRHDT, FYEKMQ (reference sequence). The CDR3: CASSPRDPTSYNEQFF. For the CDR3, the DNA is TGTGCCAGCAGCCCGCGGGATCCCACATCGTACAATGAGCAGTTCTTC.

For the CDR3, the DNA is TGTGCCAGCAGCCTCCGACTAAACCCCACTGAAGCTTTCTTT. It yields the protein CASSLRLNPTEAFF. The J gene is TRBJ1-1, the V gene TRBV9; no reliable D call. Germline V gene lookup returns CDR1 SGDLS and CDR2 YYNGEE. CDR3 length equals 14 residues. Between the trimmed V and J ends, which lost 4 bases and 4 bases, there was a span of 14 bases.

The chain is built from TRBV21-1 and TRBJ1-2; the table's D gene call, TRBD1, was not cross checked with the DNA. TRBV21-1 is termed a pseudogene. This CDR3 is built from 16 residues. The CDR3: CASSKRTEDLGYGYTF. The CDR3 nucleotides are TGTGCCAGCAGCAAGAGGACAGAAGATCTAGGCTATGGCTACACCTTC.

The chain has TRBV11-2 and TRBJ2-7; TRBD2 matches 9 bases. Germline assignment: CDR1 SGHAT and CDR2 FQNNGV. V was clipped by 0 bases and J by 2 bases; unmatched bases: 8. There are 17 residues in the CDR3. The CDR3 is CASSLEAGGTTTYEQYF. The CDR3 nucleotides read TGTGCCAGCAGCTTAGAAGCGGGGGGCACGACCACCTACGAGCAGTACTTC.

Notes on this clone: The sample has other DNA sequences that encode this CDR3 too. The rearrangement joins TRBV7-9 to TRBJ2-7; D unclear. V was trimmed by 1 base and J by 2 bases, leaving 6 bases between them. The CDR3 length is 13 residues. Germline V gene sequence: CDR1 SEHNR, CDR2 FQNEAQ (reference sequence). The CDR3 loop reads CASSLVGPYEQYF. The CDR3 region has the DNA TGTGCCAGCAGCTTAGTAGGCCCCTACGAGCAGTACTTC.

This clone was recorded only once. The chain employs TRBV9 and TRBJ2-6; D is unresolved. The CDR3 sequence is 16 residues long. The V gene's germline CDR1 is SGDLS and CDR2 YYNGEE. Trimming removed 3 bases from V and 4 bases from J, with 14 bases in between. The CDR3 DNA follows: TGTGCCAGCAGCGCCTATGGGGTGTCCGGGGCCAACGTCCTGACTTTC. This gives the protein CASSAYGVSGANVLTF.

A single count supports this clone. The chain couples TRBV14 to TRBJ2-1; perhaps D is TRBD1 or TRBD2 (5 bases each). V was clipped by 4 bases and J by 0 bases, with 13 bases between them. Germline V gives CDR1 SGHDN, CDR2 FVKESK. The CDR3 totals 16 residues. The CDR3 coding sequence is TGTGCCAGCAGCCCCCGGGACCGTAGCTCCTACAATGAGCAGTTCTTC. It translates to CASSPRDRSSYNEQFF.

The V and J genes are TRBV9 and TRBJ1-1; D remains ambiguous. CDR3 length: 12 amino acids. Germline CDR1 is SGDLS and CDR2 is YYNGEE. Trimming removed 4 bases at V and 4 bases at J, with 8 bases between. The CDR3 nucleotides are TGTGCCAGCAGCTCCATGGGCACTGAAGCTTTCTTT. This translates into CASSSMGTEAFF.

This chain joins TRBV27 and TRBJ2-7; D is unresolved. Germline V gene data show CDR1 as MNHEY and CDR2 as SMNVEV (reference sequence). The CDR3 is 16 amino acids. Trimming stripped 0 bases from V and 0 bases from J, with 12 bases between. The CDR3 coding sequence is TGTGCCAGCAGTTTATCCCCAGGCCAAAGCTCCTACGAGCAGTACTTC. Amino acid sequence: CASSLSPGQSSYEQYF.

The chain joins TRBV10-2 to TRBJ2-6; D gene uncertain. This CDR3 spans 18 amino acids. The germline V gene has CDR1 WSHSY and CDR2 SAAADI. Trimming removed 3 bases from V and 0 bases from J, with 15 bases in between. The CDR3 protein is CASSDPYRLDSGANVLTF. The CDR3 region has the DNA TGCGCCAGCAGTGATCCTTATAGACTGGACTCTGGGGCCAACGTCCTGACTTTC.

V gene TRBV7-9 combines with J gene TRBJ2-1; 16 bases agree with TRBD2. The V and J ends lost 4 bases and 0 bases, in that order; junction bases with no gene match: 6. The germline CDR1 and CDR2 sequences are SEHNR and FQNEAQ (reference sequence). This CDR3 comprises 19 residues. The CDR3 DNA follows: TGTGCCAGCAGCTGGGGGACTAGCGGGAGGGAGAGCTCCTACAATGAGCAGTTCTTC. Residues: CASSWGTSGRESSYNEQFF.

The chain uses TRBV15 and TRBJ1-5, with D uncertain. Germline values: CDR1 LNHNV, CDR2 YYDKDF (reference sequence). The CDR3 extends over 12 amino acids. V lost 0 bases, J lost 9 bases, and 6 bases lay in between. This chain's CDR3 is CATSRDLAPQHF. The CDR3 DNA follows: TGTGCCACCAGCAGAGATCTTGCGCCCCAGCATTTT. Looking up the rest from reference TRBV15 and TRBJ1-5 gives the full variable domain: DAMVIQNPRYQVTQFGKPVTLSCSQTLNHNVMYWYQQKSSQAPKLLFHYYDKDFNNEADTPDNFQSRRPNTSFCFLDIRSPGLGDTAMYLCATSRDLAPQHFGDGTRLSIL.

The genes are TRBV5-1 and TRBJ1-1, with 8 bases fitting TRBD1. V gave up 3 bases and J gave up 7 bases; unmatched junction bases: 5. CDR3 size: 13 residues. The germline CDR1 and CDR2 sequences are SGHRS and YFSETQ. Here the CDR3 reads CASSYQGAGEAFF. Here the CDR3 DNA reads TGCGCCAGCAGCTACCAGGGGGCTGGTGAAGCTTTCTTT.

The V and J genes are TRBV5-1 and TRBJ2-1; 11 bases map to TRBD2. The germline V gene has CDR1 SGHRS and CDR2 YFSETQ. This CDR3 region has 16 residues. Germline trimming cut 3 bases from V and 5 bases from J; bases unmatched to any gene: 7. CDR3 residues: CASSSLTSGGHNEQFF. The CDR3, as DNA: TGCGCCAGCAGCTCCCTAACTAGCGGGGGACACAATGAGCAGTTCTTC.

This chain links TRBV13 with TRBJ2-1; 7 bases match TRBD2. The CDR3 contains 16 residues. Germline CDR1 reads PRHDT; CDR2 reads FYEKMQ (reference sequence). The ends lost 2 bases at V and 8 bases at J; junction bases unmatched: 12. CDR3 sequence reads: CASSLWGGRSSHEQFF. The CDR3 DNA sequence: TGTGCCAGCAGCTTATGGGGCGGGAGAAGTAGCCATGAGCAGTTCTTC.

This rearrangement joins TRBV5-8 to TRBJ2-7; 7 bases align to TRBD1. V gave up 5 bases and J gave up 3 bases; unmatched junction bases: 8. The length of the CDR3 is 14 residues. The germline V gene encodes CDR1 SGHTS and CDR2 YDEGEE. The DNA for the CDR3 is TGTGCCAGCAGGGATGGACAGGTAAACTACGAGCAGTACTTC. Protein: CASRDGQVNYEQYF.

The V call is TRBV6-5, the J call TRBJ2-1, with 7 bases matching TRBD1. Trimming removed 4 bases from V and 0 bases from J; junction bases left unmatched: 3. The CDR3 is 15 residues long. Germline lookup yields CDR1 MNHEY and CDR2 SVGAGI. The CDR3 reads CASSWGQYSYNEQFF. CDR3 in DNA: TGTGCCAGCAGTTGGGGACAGTACTCCTACAATGAGCAGTTCTTC.

V is TRBV29-1 and J is TRBJ2-6; D is undetermined. The V end was cut by 4 bases, the J end by 0 bases, with 10 bases between. This CDR3 contains 15 residues. Looked up from germline, CDR1 is SQVTM and CDR2 is ANQGSEA. The CDR3 DNA reads as TGCAGCGTTGGAGTTACAGTCTCTGGGGCCAACGTCCTGACTTTC. This sequence encodes CSVGVTVSGANVLTF.

The CDR3 loop reads CATRDGVYSYEQYF. In DNA form, the CDR3 reads TGTGCCACCCGGGACGGAGTTTATTCCTACGAGCAGTACTTC. The gene calls are TRBV15 and TRBJ2-7; D may be TRBD1 or TRBD2 (5 bases each). V dropped 8 bases and J dropped 1 base, with 15 bases sitting between them. This CDR3 contains 14 residues. Germline V gives CDR1 LNHNV, CDR2 YYDKDF (reference sequence).

CDR3 bases: TGTGCCAGCAGCTTTGGGACTAGCCCAACCAATGAGCAGTTCTTC. Residues: CASSFGTSPTNEQFF. This chain connects TRBV5-4 to TRBJ2-1; 9 positions match TRBD2. The junction had 6 bases not matched to a gene; V was cut back by 2 bases and J by 6 bases. CDR1 is SGHNT, CDR2 YYREEE, per germline (reference sequence). The CDR3 totals 15 residues. Full variable domain (remainder filled in from reference TRBV5-4 and TRBJ2-1): ETGVTQSPTHLIKTRGQQVTLRCSSQSGHNTVSWYQQALGQGPQFIFQYYREEENGRGNFPPRFSGLQFPNYSSELNVNALELDDSALYLCASSFGTSPTNEQFFGPGTRLTVL.

This chain connects TRBV10-2 to TRBJ2-7; 13 bases map to TRBD2. The J segment lost 4 bases and the V segment lost 5 bases, leaving 2 bases of the junction unmatched. Germline loops: CDR1 WSHSY, CDR2 SAAADI. The CDR3 totals 14 residues. The CDR3 nucleotides are TGCGCCAGCAGTACTAGCGGGGGGGCATACGAGCAGTACTTC. Residues: CASSTSGGAYEQYF.